This record concerns one T cell receptor beta chain sequence. This receptor's antigen is unknown. No base qualities exist here, and no much larger clone lies one base off it. The germline V end is reduced by 6 bases and the J end by 3 bases; junction bases left unmatched: 12. Reading from cysteine to phenylalanine, the CDR3 counts 18 amino acids. The retained sequence is limited to the CDR3, 54 bases, with the frame set at the first base. The germline V gene (reference sequence) provides CDR1 MNHEY and CDR2 SMNVEV. This specimen comes from a study of blood T cell repertoires in COVID-19 (TCRdb year 2020). With respect to the entire study: The collaborator samples originated in the United States, Italy and Spain and spanned the acute and convalescent phases of COVID-19. Nearly every sample came with metadata listing a de-identified subject ID, COVID-19 status, age in years and sex. The dataset comprised deeply sampled blood TCRbeta repertoires from subjects exposed to, actively infected with, or recovered from COVID-19. The samples were drawn from two sources: the first 160 participants of the ongoing ImmuneRACE study, and about 1,300 subjects contributed by 6 global collaborators. The prospective study material was composed of cDNA or gDNA derived from T cells, B-cell-depleted T cells, or PBMCs. The repertoires were released in a freely available public database meant as a resource for research on the immune response to SARS-CoV-2. Where available, HLA class I and class II types were obtained from metadata supplied by the sample provider rather than from assay-based typing. General conclusions and limits of the study: Clinical and demographic metadata were provided uncurated, with the amount varying by source and participant.

The collaborating institutions used their own protocols to collect whole blood in K2EDTA tubes. Collaborator samples were shipped for TCRbeta analysis as frozen whole blood, isolated PBMCs, or DNA extracted from either sample type. The immunoSEQ Assay, a bias-controlled multiplex PCR, was used to amplify TCRbeta CDR3 regions from genomic DNA. Concerning the study's data processing: Nucleated cell counts per sample were estimated from amplification of reference gene primers within the assay. To quantify the absolute abundance of each unique TCRbeta CDR3 rearrangement, sequence reads were collapsed and filtered. For each sample, productive Simpson clonality was calculated by taking the square root of Simpson's diversity index across productive rearrangements. As stored in TCRdb, this immuneACCESS dataset retains in-frame rearrangements with V and J assigned. A fraction of the clones does not appear; measured against another copy, unresolved V genes explain less than half of the discrepancy, and the remainder lacks a known reason. V and J calls and clone size follow that table, whereas D and trimming were derived from the DNA. Counted in this sample were roughly 140,000 clones; 88% of them appeared once. About 10% of the sample goes to the ten largest clones.

Source material: peripheral blood. This TCR came from a man aged 50-59 years with active or convalescent COVID-19. The sequence links TRBV27 to TRBJ2-5; 14 junctional bases match TRBD2. The CDR3 amino acid sequence is: CASSPLPGLAGVEETQYF. Here is the DNA: TGTGCCAGCAGCCCTCTCCCGGGACTAGCGGGAGTGGAAGAGACCCAGTACTTC.